Listed below are T cell receptor beta chains from one sample, sequenced in a study of Graves' ophthalmopathy and Graves' hyperthyroidism. TCRdb ran MiXCR on the multiplex PCR reads and lists one entry per CDR3 protein. Seen here are 200,000 to 250,000 distinct CDR3 sequences, 20% to 25% observed once, and the top ten hold under 55%. The sequenced sample consisted of peripheral blood. These TCRs come from a woman in her fifties or sixties with Graves' ophthalmopathy. Both conserved end residues are part of each CDR3. A D gene is named only where the DNA matches it firmly. Clone size is not always given. Where it is, it says once, few, many or a class for expanded clones.

CDR3: CASVAGGAGRNTDTQYF
DNA: TGTGCCAGCGTAGCCGGTGGGGCAGGCCGAAACACAGATACGCAGTATTTT
J: TRBJ2-3
size: many
V: TRBV28
D: NA

CDR3: CASSTVTTSLNETQYF
DNA: TGTGCCAGTAGTACCGTTACGACAAGTCTAAACGAGACCCAGTACTTC
J: TRBJ2-5
size: NA
V: TRBV19
D: NA

CDR3: CASSSSPLTSSNQPQHF
DNA: TGTGCCAGCAGTTCCTCTCCCCTGACTTCTAGCAATCAGCCCCAGCATTTT
J: TRBJ1-5
size: many
V: TRBV6-5
D: NA

CDR3: CASSLGLGGETQYF
DNA: TGTGCCAGCAGCTTAGGGCTTGGTGGAGAGACCCAGTACTTC
J: TRBJ2-5
size: NA
V: TRBV7-2
D: NA

CDR3: CASSSPQGALETQYF
DNA: TGTGCCAGCAGCTCCCCGCAGGGGGCTTTAGAGACCCAGTACTTC
J: TRBJ2-5
size: many
V: TRBV11-2
D: TRBD1

CDR3: CASSFGTGGQETQYF
DNA: TGTGCCAGCAGCTTCGGGACAGGGGGCCAAGAGACCCAGTACTTC
J: TRBJ2-5
size: many
V: TRBV3-1
D: TRBD1

CDR3: CASSLTERGGMETQYF
DNA: TGTGCCAGCAGCTTAACGGAGAGGGGGGGGATGGAGACCCAGTACTTC
J: TRBJ2-5
size: NA
V: TRBV7-3
D: NA

CDR3: CAYNQGEAEAFF
DNA: TGTGCCTACAACCAGGGGGAGGCTGAAGCTTTCTTT
J: TRBJ1-1
size: many
V: TRBV30
D: TRBD1

CDR3: CASSYSPQTGETQYF
DNA: TGTGCCAGCAGTTATTCCCCACAGACTGGAGAGACCCAGTACTTC
J: TRBJ2-5
size: NA
V: TRBV6-5
D: NA

CDR3: CASSEVGTGDYGYTF
DNA: TGTGCCAGCAGTGAAGTTGGGACAGGGGACTATGGCTACACCTTC
J: TRBJ1-2
size: NA
V: TRBV6-1
D: TRBD1

CDR3: CASRDRDYGYTF
DNA: TGTGCCAGCAGGGACCGCGACTATGGCTACACCTTC
J: TRBJ1-2
size: many
V: TRBV6-1
D: NA

CDR3: CASSLSDSEAFF
DNA: TGTGCCAGCAGTTTATCGGACAGTGAAGCTTTCTTT
J: TRBJ1-1
size: many
V: TRBV12-3/TRBV12-4
D: NA

CDR3: CSARENYEQYF
DNA: TGCAGTGCTAGAGAAAACTACGAGCAGTACTTC
J: TRBJ2-7
size: many
V: TRBV20-1
D: NA

CDR3: CASVRRTGNTGELFF
DNA: TGTGCCAGCGTTCGACGGACAGGGAACACCGGGGAGCTGTTTTTT
J: TRBJ2-2
size: many
V: TRBV12-3/TRBV12-4
D: TRBD1